This TCR beta chain was obtained from a study of T cells in Graves' hyperthyroidism and ophthalmopathy. Comment on this clonotype: Its antigen is currently unknown.

Overall study results and limits: Patients with ophthalmopathy were separated from those with stable hyperthyroidism by a 13 V-J model. Model-based prediction identified ophthalmopathy a median about 6 months prior to its onset.

TCR beta CDR3 regions were amplified from RNA. HTBI primers were the set used in a first-round RT-PCR of the TCR CDR3. TCRdb itself ran the multiplex PCR reads through MiXCR, one entry per CDR3 protein. The top ten hold 15% to 20% of the sample, which has 500,000 or so distinct CDR3 sequences, more than 15% seen once. CDR1 SNHLY and CDR2 FYNNEI come from the germline V gene. There are 13 residues in the CDR3. Trimming stripped 4 bases from V and 7 bases from J, with 13 bases between. The source of this sequence is a woman between 18 and 29 years old with Graves' ophthalmopathy. Sequencing used blood. The chain joins TRBV2 to TRBJ1-2, with D maybe TRBD1 (6 bases). In DNA form, the CDR3 reads TGTGCCAGCAGTGCGGGGGCCTTAAGTGGCTACACCTTC. Residues: CASSAGALSGYTF. The whole variable domain, remainder taken from reference TRBV2 and TRBJ1-2, is EPEVTQTPSHQVTQMGQEVILRCVPISNHLYFYWYRQILGQKVEFLVSFYNNEISEKSEIFDDQFSVERPDGSNFTLKIRSTKLEDSAMYFCASSAGALSGYTFGSGTRLTVV.